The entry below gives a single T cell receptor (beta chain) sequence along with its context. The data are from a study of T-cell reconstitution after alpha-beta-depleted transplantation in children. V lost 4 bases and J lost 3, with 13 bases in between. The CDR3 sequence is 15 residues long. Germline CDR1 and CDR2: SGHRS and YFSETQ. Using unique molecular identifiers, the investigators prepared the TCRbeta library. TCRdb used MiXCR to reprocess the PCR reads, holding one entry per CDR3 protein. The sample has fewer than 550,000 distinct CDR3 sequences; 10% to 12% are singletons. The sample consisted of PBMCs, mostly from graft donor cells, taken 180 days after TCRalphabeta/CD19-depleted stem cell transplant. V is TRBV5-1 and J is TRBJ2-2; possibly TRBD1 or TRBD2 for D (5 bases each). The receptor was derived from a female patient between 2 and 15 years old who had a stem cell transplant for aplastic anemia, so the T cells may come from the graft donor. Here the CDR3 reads CASSNRDGYTGELFF. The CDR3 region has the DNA TGCGCCAGCAGCAACCGGGACGGATACACCGGGGAGCTGTTTTTT.